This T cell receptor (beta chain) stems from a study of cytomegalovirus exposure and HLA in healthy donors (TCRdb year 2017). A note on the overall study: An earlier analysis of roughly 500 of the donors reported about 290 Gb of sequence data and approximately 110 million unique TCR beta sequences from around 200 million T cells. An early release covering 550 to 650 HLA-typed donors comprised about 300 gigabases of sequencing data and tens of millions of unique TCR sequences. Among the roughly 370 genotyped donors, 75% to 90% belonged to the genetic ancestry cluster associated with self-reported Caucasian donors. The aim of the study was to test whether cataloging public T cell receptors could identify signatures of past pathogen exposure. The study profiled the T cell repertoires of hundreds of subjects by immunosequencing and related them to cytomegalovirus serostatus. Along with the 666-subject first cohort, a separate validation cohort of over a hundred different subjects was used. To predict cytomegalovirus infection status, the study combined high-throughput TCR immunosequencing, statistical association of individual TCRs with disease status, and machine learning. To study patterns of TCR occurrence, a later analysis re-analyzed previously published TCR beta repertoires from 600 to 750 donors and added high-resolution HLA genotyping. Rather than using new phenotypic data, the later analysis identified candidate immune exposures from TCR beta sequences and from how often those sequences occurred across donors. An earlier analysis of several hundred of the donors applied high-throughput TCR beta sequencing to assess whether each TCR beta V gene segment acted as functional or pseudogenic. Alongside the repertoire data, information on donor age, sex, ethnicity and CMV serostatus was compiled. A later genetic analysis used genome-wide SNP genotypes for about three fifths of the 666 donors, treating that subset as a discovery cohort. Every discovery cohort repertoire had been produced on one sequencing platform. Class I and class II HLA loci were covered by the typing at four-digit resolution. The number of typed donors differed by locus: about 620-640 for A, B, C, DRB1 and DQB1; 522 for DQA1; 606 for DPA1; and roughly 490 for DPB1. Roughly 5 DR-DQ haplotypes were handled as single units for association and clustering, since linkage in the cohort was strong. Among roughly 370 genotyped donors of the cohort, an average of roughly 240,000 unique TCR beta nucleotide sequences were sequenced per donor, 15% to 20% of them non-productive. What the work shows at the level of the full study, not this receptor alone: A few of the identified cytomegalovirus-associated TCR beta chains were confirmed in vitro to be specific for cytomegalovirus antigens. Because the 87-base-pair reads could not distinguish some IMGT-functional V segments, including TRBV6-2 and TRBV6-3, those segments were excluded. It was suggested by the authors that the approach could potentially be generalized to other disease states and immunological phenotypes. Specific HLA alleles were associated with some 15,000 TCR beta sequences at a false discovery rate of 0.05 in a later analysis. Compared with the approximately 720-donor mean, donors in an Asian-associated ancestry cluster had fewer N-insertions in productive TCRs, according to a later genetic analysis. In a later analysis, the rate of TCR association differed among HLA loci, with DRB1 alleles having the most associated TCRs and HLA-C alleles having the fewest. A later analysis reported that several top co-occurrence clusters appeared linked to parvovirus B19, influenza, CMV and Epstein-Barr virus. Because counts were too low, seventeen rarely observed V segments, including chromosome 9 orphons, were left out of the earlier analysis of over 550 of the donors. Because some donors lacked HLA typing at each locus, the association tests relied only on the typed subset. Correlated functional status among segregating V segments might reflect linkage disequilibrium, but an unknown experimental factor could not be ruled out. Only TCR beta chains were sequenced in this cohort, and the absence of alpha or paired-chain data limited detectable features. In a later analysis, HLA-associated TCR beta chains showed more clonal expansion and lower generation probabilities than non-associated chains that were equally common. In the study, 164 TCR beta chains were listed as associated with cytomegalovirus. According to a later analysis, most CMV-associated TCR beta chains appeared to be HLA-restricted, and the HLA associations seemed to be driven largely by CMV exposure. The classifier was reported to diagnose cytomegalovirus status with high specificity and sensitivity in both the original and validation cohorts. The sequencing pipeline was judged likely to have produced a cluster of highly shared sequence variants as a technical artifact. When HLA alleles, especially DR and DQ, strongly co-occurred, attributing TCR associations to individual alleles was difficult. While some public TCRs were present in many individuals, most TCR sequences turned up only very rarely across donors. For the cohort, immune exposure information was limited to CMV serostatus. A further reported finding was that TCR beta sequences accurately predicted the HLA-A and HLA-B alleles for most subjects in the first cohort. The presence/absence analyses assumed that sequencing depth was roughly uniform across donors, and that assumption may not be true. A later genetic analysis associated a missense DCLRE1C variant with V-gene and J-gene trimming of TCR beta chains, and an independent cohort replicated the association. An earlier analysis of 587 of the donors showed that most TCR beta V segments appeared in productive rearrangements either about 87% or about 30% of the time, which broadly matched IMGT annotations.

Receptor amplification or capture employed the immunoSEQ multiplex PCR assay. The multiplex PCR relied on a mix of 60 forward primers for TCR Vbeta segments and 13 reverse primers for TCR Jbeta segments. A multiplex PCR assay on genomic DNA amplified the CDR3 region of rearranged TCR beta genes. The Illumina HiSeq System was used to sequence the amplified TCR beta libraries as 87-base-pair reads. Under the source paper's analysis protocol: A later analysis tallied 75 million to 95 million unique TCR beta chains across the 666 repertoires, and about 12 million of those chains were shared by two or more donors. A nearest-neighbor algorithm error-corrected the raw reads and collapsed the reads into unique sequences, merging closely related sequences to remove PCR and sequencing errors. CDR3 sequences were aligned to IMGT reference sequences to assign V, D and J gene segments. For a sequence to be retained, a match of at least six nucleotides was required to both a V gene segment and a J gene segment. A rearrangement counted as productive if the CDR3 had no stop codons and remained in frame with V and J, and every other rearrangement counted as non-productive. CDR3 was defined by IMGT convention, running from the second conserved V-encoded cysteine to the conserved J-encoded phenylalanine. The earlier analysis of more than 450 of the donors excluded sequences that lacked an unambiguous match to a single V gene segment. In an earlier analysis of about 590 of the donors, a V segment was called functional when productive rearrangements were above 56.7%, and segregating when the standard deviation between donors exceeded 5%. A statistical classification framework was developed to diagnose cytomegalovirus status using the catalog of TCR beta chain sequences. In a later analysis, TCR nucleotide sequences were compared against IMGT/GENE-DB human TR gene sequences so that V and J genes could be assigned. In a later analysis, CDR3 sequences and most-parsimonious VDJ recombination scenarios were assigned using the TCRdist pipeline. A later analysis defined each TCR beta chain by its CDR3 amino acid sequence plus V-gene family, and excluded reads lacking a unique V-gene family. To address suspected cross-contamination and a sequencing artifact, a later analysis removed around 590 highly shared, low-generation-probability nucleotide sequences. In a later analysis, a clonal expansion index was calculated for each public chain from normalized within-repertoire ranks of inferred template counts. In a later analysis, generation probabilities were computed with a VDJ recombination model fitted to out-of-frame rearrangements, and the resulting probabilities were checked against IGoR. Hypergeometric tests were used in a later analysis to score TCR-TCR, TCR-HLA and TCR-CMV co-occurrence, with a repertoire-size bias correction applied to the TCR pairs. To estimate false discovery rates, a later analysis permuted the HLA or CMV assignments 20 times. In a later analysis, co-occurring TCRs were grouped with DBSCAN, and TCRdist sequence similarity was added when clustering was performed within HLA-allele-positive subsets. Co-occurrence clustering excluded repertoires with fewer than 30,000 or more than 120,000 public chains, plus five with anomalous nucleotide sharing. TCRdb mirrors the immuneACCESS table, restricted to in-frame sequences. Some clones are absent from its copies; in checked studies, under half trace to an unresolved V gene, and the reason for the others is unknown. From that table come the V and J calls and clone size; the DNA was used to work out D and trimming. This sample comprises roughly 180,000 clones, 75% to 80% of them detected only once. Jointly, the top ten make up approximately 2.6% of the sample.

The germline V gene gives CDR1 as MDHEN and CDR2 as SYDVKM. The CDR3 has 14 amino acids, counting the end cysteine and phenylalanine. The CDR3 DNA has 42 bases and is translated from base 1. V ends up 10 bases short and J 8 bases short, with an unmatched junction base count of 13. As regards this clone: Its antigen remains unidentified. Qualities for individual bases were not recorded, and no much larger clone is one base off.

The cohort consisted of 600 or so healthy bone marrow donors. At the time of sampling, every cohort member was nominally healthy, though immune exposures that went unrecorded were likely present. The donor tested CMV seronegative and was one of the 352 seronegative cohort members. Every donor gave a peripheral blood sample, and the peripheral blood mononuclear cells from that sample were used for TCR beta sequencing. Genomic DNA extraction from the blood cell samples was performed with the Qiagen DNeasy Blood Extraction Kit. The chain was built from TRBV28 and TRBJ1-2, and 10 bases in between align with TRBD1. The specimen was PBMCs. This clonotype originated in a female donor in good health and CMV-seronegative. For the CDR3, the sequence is CATERQGAGRGYTF. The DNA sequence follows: TGTGCCACCGAACGACAGGGGGCCGGTAGGGGCTACACCTTC.